This T cell receptor beta chain derives from a study of Ad26.COV2.S vaccination and SARS-CoV-2 variants. Assay used: immunoSEQ multiplex PCR; TCRdb lists only in-frame clones, some missing. The data show fewer than 400,000 clones, with about 89% seen just once and under 2% held by the top ten. Germline loops: CDR1 SGHRS, CDR2 YFSETQ. This CDR3 has 16 amino acids. V was shortened by 0 bases and J by 4 bases, with 16 bases between the two germline ends. Regarding treatment: over 15 received Ad26.COV2.S at low or high dose, single or two shots; roughly 5 received placebo; per-sample allocation not given. Samples analyzed were those drawn on day 63 after the first vaccine or placebo injection. Donor was an adult aged 18-55 years in Boston.

This receptor was taken from a person aged 18-60 years who received the Ad26.COV2.S COVID-19 vaccine or a placebo. The chain uses TRBV5-1 and TRBJ1-1; tentative D call: TRBD1 (6 bases). Sequencing was performed on peripheral blood, taken in a trial of Ad26.COV2.S vaccine versus placebo. The CDR3 bases are TGCGCCAGCAGCTTGGATCCCCTTGGGGGCCCCACTGAAGCTTTCTTT. Its translation is CASSLDPLGGPTEAFF.